A single sample is the source of the 20 T cell receptor beta chains below, sequenced in a study of T cell changes during pregnancy in multiple sclerosis. Only in-frame clones appear in the TCRdb table, and some are missing; sequencing was by immunoSEQ multiplex PCR. The top ten clones hold under 3.5% of a sample with 45,000 to 60,000 clones, roughly nine tenths of them seen once. The material was CD8+ T cells from peripheral blood mononuclear cells, obtained before pregnancy. These receptors were taken from a female donor with multiple sclerosis, enrolled in a pregnancy study.

J is TRBJ2-1 and V is TRBV27; D not certain. Between the trimmed V and J ends, which lost 5 bases and 2 bases, there was a span of 7 bases. Germline CDR1 MNHEY, CDR2 SMNVEV (reference sequence). This CDR3 contains 13 residues. The CDR3 loop reads CASSHKPYNEQFF. The DNA for the CDR3 is TGTGCCAGCAGTCATAAGCCCTACAATGAGCAGTTCTTC.

V gene TRBV9 combines with J gene TRBJ2-2; TRBD2 aligns across 10 bases. The trim removed 3 bases at V and 4 bases at J, leaving 9 bases unmatched. This CDR3 spans 17 amino acids. Germline values: CDR1 SGDLS, CDR2 YYNGEE. DNA for the CDR3: TGTGCCAGCAGCGAAGCGGGGGGGCCCCGAGGCACCGGGGAGCTGTTTTTT. This encodes CASSEAGGPRGTGELFF.

V usage is TRBV4-3 and J usage is TRBJ1-2; 7 bases are a match to TRBD1. The CDR3 is made up of 14 amino acids. Germline CDR1 reads LGHNA; CDR2 reads YSLEER. V lost 3 bases and J lost 3; bases outside the gene matches: 4. CDR3 nucleotide sequence: TGCGCCAGCAGCCAGGGGACAGCACACTATGGCTACACCTTC. Amino acid sequence: CASSQGTAHYGYTF.

V and J are TRBV29-1 and TRBJ1-1; 9 positions agree with TRBD1. The CDR3 extends over 14 amino acids. Trimming removed 7 bases from V and 5 bases from J; junction bases left unmatched: 11. Germline V gene data show CDR1 as SQVTM and CDR2 as ANQGSEA. CDR3 sequence reads: CSAGTGQVRTEAFF. CDR3 sequence (DNA): TGCAGCGCCGGGACAGGGCAGGTAAGGACTGAAGCTTTCTTT.

The chain is built from TRBV19 and TRBJ1-2; D not resolved. Per germline, CDR1 LNHDA and CDR2 SQIVND (reference sequence). Trimming left V 1 base short and J 6 bases short, with 15 bases between. The CDR3 has 15 residues. Here the CDR3 DNA reads TGTGCCAGTAGTATAGTATTAAACGGGAACCATGGCTACACCTTC. It encodes CASSIVLNGNHGYTF. Filled out from reference TRBV19 and TRBJ1-2, the complete variable domain reads DGGITQSPKYLFRKEGQNVTLSCEQNLNHDAMYWYRQDPGQGLRLIYYSQIVNDFQKGDIAEGYSVSREKKESFPLTVTSAQKNPTAFYLCASSIVLNGNHGYTFGSGTRLTVV.

This chain uses TRBV4-2 with TRBJ2-3, with 9 bases aligning to TRBD2. Losses at the gene ends were 4 bases for V and 1 base for J; bases not matched to a gene: 9. The CDR3 consists of 17 residues. Looked up from germline, CDR1 is LGHNA and CDR2 is YNFKEQ. CDR3 residues: CASSRISGGGGTDTQYF. Here the CDR3 DNA reads TGTGCCAGCAGCCGGATTAGCGGGGGTGGCGGCACAGATACGCAGTATTTT.

This rearrangement joins TRBV6-1 to TRBJ2-5; 9 bases match TRBD1. CDR1 and CDR2 (germline): MNHNS, SASEGT. This CDR3 region has 16 residues. With 3 bases clipped from V and 0 bases from J, the junction kept 5 bases outside the gene matches. The CDR3 nucleotides are TGTGCCAGCAGTGAGCGGGACAGGGCCTACCAAGAGACCCAGTACTTC. Protein: CASSERDRAYQETQYF.

V gene TRBV25-1 combines with J gene TRBJ1-2; the match to TRBD1 covers 9 bases. CDR3 length: 14 residues. Trimming took 4 bases from V and 1 from J; bases not matched to a gene: 1. Germline CDR1 reads MGHDK; CDR2 reads SYGVNS. CDR3 in amino acids: CASSGTGDNYGYTF. The CDR3 region has the DNA TGTGCCAGCAGTGGGACAGGGGATAACTATGGCTACACCTTC.

The chain uses TRBV27 and TRBJ2-7; 8 bases agree with TRBD2. Germline V CDR1 and CDR2: MNHEY, SMNVEV (reference sequence). The V gene end was trimmed by 3 bases and the J gene end by 6 bases; junction bases not matched to a gene: 1. The CDR3 is 12 residues long. For the CDR3, the DNA is TGTGCCAGCAGTTTCGGGACTAGCGAGCAGTACTTC. Amino acid sequence: CASSFGTSEQYF.

The chain is built from TRBV7-3 and TRBJ2-3, with 10 bases lining up with TRBD2. V dropped 2 bases and J dropped 1; count of bases not matched to a gene: 9. The length of the CDR3 is 18 residues. Germline V CDR1 and CDR2: SGHTA, FQGTGA. The DNA for the CDR3 is TGTGCCAGCAGCTTAGGGGAAACTAGCGGGGTAGGCACAGATACGCAGTATTTT. Translation gives CASSLGETSGVGTDTQYF.

This clone occurred once. The chain is built from TRBV5-6 and TRBJ2-3; 14 nucleotides match TRBD2. V shed 6 bases and J 4 bases; nucleotides not matched to a gene: 10. Germline V gene lookup returns CDR1 SGHDT and CDR2 YYEEEE. This CDR3 spans 17 amino acids. CDR3 nucleotide sequence: TGTGCCAGCAACACCGGACTAGCGGGGGGCCGCGCAGATACGCAGTATTTT. Encoded protein: CASNTGLAGGRADTQYF. The full variable domain, rest sourced from reference TRBV5-6 and TRBJ2-3, is DAGVTQSPTHLIKTRGQQVTLRCSPKSGHDTVSWYQQALGQGPQFIFQYYEEEERQRGNFPDRFSGHQFPNYSSELNVNALLLGDSALYLCASNTGLAGGRADTQYFGPGTRLTVL.

The chain combines TRBV7-2 with TRBJ2-1; the D gene is possibly TRBD1 (6 bases). Deletions cut 5 bases from V and 12 bases from J, with 20 bases between. Germline CDR1 and CDR2: SGHTA and FQGNSA. CDR3 length: 14 amino acids. The CDR3 is CASSRDRRPPGQFF. The CDR3 DNA follows: TGTGCCAGCAGCCGCGACAGGAGGCCGCCAGGGCAGTTCTTC.

The V gene is TRBV11-3, the J gene TRBJ2-3; 8 bases match TRBD2. V trimming: 5 bases; J trimming: 2 bases; junction bases outside the gene matches: 12. Germline-derived CDR1 and CDR2 are SGHNT and YENEEA. This CDR3 is 17 amino acids long. CDR3 protein: CASSPRLAGMATDTQYF. The CDR3 nucleotides read TGTGCCAGCAGCCCCCGGTTAGCGGGGATGGCCACAGATACGCAGTATTTT.

The chain combines TRBV11-2 with TRBJ1-1; D not certain. The germline CDR1 and CDR2 sequences are SGHAT and FQNNGV. The CDR3 spans 13 residues. V gave up 8 bases and J gave up 1 base, with 11 bases separating them. DNA of the CDR3: TGTGCCAGCGGCTACCGGGGGAACACTGAAGCTTTCTTT. Protein product: CASGYRGNTEAFF.

This clone occurred many times. The genes are TRBV4-3 and TRBJ2-7; perhaps TRBD2 as D (5 bases). The ends were cut back, 1 base at V and 5 bases at J, with 15 bases in the middle. This CDR3 has 15 amino acids. Per the germline V gene, CDR1 is LGHNA and CDR2 is YSLEER. The CDR3 DNA is TGCGCCAGCAGCCAAGGGAGTAGCGAGGTTGACGAGCAGTACTTC. It specifies CASSQGSSEVDEQYF.

The table lists this clone with a count of one. V usage is TRBV4-1 and J usage is TRBJ2-7; 10 bases line up with TRBD2. This CDR3 is built from 17 residues. The germline V gene has CDR1 MGHRA and CDR2 YSYEKL. J was trimmed by 1 base and V by 1 base; bases with no gene match: 7. The CDR3 region is CASSQGASGGPSYEQYF. The CDR3 region has the DNA TGCGCCAGCAGCCAAGGGGCTAGCGGGGGCCCATCCTACGAGCAGTACTTC.

The CDR3 DNA follows: TGTGCCAGCAGACAGACAGGGAAAGCTTTCTTT. This codes for CASRQTGKAFF. The V and J genes are TRBV6-5 and TRBJ1-1; 7 positions agree with TRBD1. The CDR3 length is 11 residues. The junction had 4 bases not matched to a gene; V was cut back by 6 bases and J by 9 bases. Germline CDR1 is MNHEY and CDR2 is SVGAGI.

The chain is built from TRBV4-3 and TRBJ1-2; D unresolved. Trimming stripped 4 bases from V and 3 bases from J, with 15 bases between. The CDR3 has 15 amino acids. CDR1 and CDR2 (germline): LGHNA, YSLEER. The CDR3 spells CASSPHRVADYGYTF. In DNA, the CDR3 is TGCGCCAGCAGCCCCCACCGGGTAGCCGACTATGGCTACACCTTC.

The chain uses TRBV2 and TRBJ2-7, with TRBD1 identical over 7 bases. J lost 0 bases, V lost 7 bases, and 6 bases had no gene match. Per germline, CDR1 SNHLY and CDR2 FYNNEI. The CDR3 totals 14 residues. CDR3 in DNA: TGTGCCAGCATCGGGGACAGCGCCTCCTACGAGCAGTACTTC. Protein: CASIGDSASYEQYF.

The V and J genes are TRBV19 and TRBJ1-5; D gene uncertain. Trimming took off 3 bases at V and 9 bases at J, with 12 bases between the two ends. CDR3 length: 13 amino acids. Germline CDR1 and CDR2: LNHDA and SQIVND (reference sequence). CDR3 coding DNA: TGTGCCAGTAGTATTGCACTCCCCGGGCCCCAGCATTTT. Amino acid sequence: CASSIALPGPQHF.